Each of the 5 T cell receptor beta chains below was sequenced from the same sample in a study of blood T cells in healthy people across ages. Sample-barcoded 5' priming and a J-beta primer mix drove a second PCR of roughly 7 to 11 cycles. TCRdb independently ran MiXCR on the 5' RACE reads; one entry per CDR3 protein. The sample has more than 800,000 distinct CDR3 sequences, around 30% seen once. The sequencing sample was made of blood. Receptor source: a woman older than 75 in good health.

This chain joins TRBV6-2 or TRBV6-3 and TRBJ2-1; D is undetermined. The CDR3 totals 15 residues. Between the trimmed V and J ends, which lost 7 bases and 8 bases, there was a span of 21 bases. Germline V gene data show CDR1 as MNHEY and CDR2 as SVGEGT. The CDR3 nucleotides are TGTGCCAGCACCGGACGCCAGGCCCCCCGGGATGAGCAGTTCTTC. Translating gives CASTGRQAPRDEQFF.

The CDR3 sequence: CASRGGVRNEQFF. Written as DNA, the CDR3 is TGCGCCAGCAGAGGTGGGGTCAGGAATGAGCAGTTCTTC. This chain connects TRBV5-1 to TRBJ2-1, with unresolved D. V dropped 5 bases and J dropped 7 bases, with 13 bases sitting between them. Germline values: CDR1 SGHRS, CDR2 YFSETQ. The CDR3 runs to 13 residues.

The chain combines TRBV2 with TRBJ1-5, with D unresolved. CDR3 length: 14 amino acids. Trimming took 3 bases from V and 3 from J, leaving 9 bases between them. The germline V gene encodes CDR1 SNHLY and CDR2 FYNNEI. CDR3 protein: CASSDYISNQPQHF. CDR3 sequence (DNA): TGTGCCAGCAGTGACTACATTTCCAATCAGCCCCAGCATTTT.

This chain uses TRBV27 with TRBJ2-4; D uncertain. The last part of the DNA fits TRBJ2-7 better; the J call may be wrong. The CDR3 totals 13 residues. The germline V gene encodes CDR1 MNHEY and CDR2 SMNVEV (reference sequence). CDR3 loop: CASSHGVSYEQYF. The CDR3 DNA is TGTGCCAGCAGCCACGGTGTTTCCTACGAGCAGTACTTC.

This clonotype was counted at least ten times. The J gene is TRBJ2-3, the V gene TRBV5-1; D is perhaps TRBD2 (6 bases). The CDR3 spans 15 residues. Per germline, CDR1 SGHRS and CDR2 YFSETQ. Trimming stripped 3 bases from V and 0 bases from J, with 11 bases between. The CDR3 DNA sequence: TGCGCCAGCAGCTGGGGGGACCGGAGCACAGATACGCAGTATTTT. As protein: CASSWGDRSTDTQYF.